The 14 T cell receptor beta chains presented below share a single source sample, sequenced in a study of blood T cell repertoires in COVID-19. Method: immunoSEQ multiplex PCR; TCRdb's copy keeps in-frame clones and lacks some. The data show 150,000 to 200,000 clones, with roughly 89% seen just once and 3.7% held by the top ten. The sample was peripheral blood. All receptors come from a young man with active or convalescent COVID-19.

This sequence joins TRBV7-9 and TRBJ2-1; no reliable D call. The germline V and J ends were trimmed by 5 bases and 0 bases, with 11 bases remaining between them. CDR3 size: 15 residues. Germline V lookup: CDR1 SEHNR, CDR2 FQNEAQ (reference sequence). The DNA of the CDR3 is TGTGCCAGCAGCCCACGTAGGAGCTCCTACAATGAGCAGTTCTTC. It is translated as CASSPRRSSYNEQFF.

The sample holds one count of this clone. CDR3 in amino acids: CASSTSGSSYEQYF. CDR3 bases: TGTGCCAGCTCTACGAGCGGGAGCTCCTACGAGCAGTACTTC. This chain joins TRBV18 and TRBJ2-7; 8 nucleotides line up with TRBD2. From germline, CDR1 is KGHSH and CDR2 LQKENI. The CDR3 runs to 14 residues. The V segment lost 6 bases and the J segment 0 bases; nucleotides outside the gene matches: 4.

The chain couples TRBV7-3 to TRBJ2-1, with 9 nucleotides matching TRBD2. There are 18 residues in the CDR3. Trimming took 5 bases from V and 4 from J; bases not matched to a gene: 15. Germline V gene sequence: CDR1 SGHTA, CDR2 FQGTGA. CDR3 DNA: TGTGCCAGCAGCCTCGAACTTAGATGGAGCGGGGGGTACAATGAGCAGTTCTTC. It encodes CASSLELRWSGGYNEQFF.

The V gene is TRBV12-3 or TRBV12-4, the J gene TRBJ2-2; the D is unclear. The length of the CDR3 is 13 residues. Trimming took 5 bases from V and 6 from J, leaving 10 bases between them. CDR3 protein: CASSDLRAGELFF. CDR3 nucleotides: TGTGCCAGCAGTGACCTACGGGCCGGGGAGCTGTTTTTT.

For the CDR3, the DNA is TGTGCCAGCAGCGCACAGGGCACCGGGGAGCTGTTTTTT. Protein: CASSAQGTGELFF. The rearrangement uses TRBV7-8 and TRBJ2-2, with a possible D match to TRBD1 (6 bases). V was pared by 5 bases and J by 4 bases, with 8 bases between. The germline V gene encodes CDR1 SGHVS and CDR2 FQNEAQ. This CDR3 contains 13 residues.

The V gene is TRBV6-4, the J gene TRBJ2-5; TRBD1 matches at 10 bases. V shed 6 bases, J shed 0 bases, and the junction held 7 bases outside the gene matches. Per germline, CDR1 MRHNA and CDR2 SNTAGT. The CDR3 runs 16 residues. CDR3 amino acids: CASRRDRGPYQETQYF. The CDR3 DNA reads TGTGCCAGCAGACGTGACAGGGGGCCTTACCAAGAGACCCAGTACTTC.

This clone came up once. This rearrangement joins TRBV6-5 to TRBJ2-1; D is perhaps TRBD2 (5 bases). The CDR3 totals 11 residues. Trimming took 8 bases from V and 9 from J, leaving 11 bases between them. Germline V gene lookup returns CDR1 MNHEY and CDR2 SVGAGI. CDR3: CASGGGPEQFF. The CDR3 DNA reads as TGTGCCAGCGGAGGCGGCCCTGAGCAGTTCTTC.

This rearrangement joins TRBV24-1 to TRBJ1-4, with TRBD1 matching 7 bases. There are 15 residues in the CDR3. The V segment lost 2 bases and the J segment 7 bases; nucleotides outside the gene matches: 6. Germline CDR1 is KGHDR and CDR2 is SFDVKD. Here the CDR3 DNA reads TGTGCCACCAGTGATTCAGGGGGAGCGGGTGAAAAACTGTTTTTT. Its protein is CATSDSGGAGEKLFF.

This chain joins TRBV28 and TRBJ1-4, with 7 bases matching TRBD1. The trim removed 6 bases at V and 7 bases at J, leaving 11 bases unmatched. Germline CDR1 and CDR2: MDHEN and SYDVKM. This CDR3 has 15 amino acids. The CDR3 nucleotides are TGTGCCAGCAGGGGGACAGCCGTCGGAGTTGAAAAACTGTTTTTT. Its protein product is CASRGTAVGVEKLFF.

The chain couples TRBV7-3 to TRBJ1-2; 11 bases are a match to TRBD1. Germline CDR1 reads SGHTA; CDR2 reads FQGTGA. This CDR3 region has 16 residues. Trimming cost V 5 bases and J 8 bases; bases outside gene matches: 13. Written as DNA, the CDR3 is TGTGCCAGCAGCCCGGGTCCAGGACAGGGGGCGGGAGGCTACACCTTC. Residues: CASSPGPGQGAGGYTF.

The rearrangement uses TRBV5-4 and TRBJ2-3; 9 bases match TRBD2. Unmatched junction bases numbered 6, after V lost 5 bases and J lost 2 bases. Germline CDR1 is SGHNT and CDR2 is YYREEE (reference sequence). The CDR3 has 15 amino acids. CDR3: CASRYSSGNTDTQYF. Here the CDR3 DNA reads TGTGCCAGCAGATATTCTAGCGGGAACACAGATACGCAGTATTTT.

The chain uses TRBV27 and TRBJ1-2; D is possibly TRBD1 (6 bases). Trimming left V 7 bases short and J 0 bases short, with 15 bases between. Germline loops: CDR1 MNHEY, CDR2 SMNVEV (reference sequence). CDR3 size: 15 residues. This CDR3 reads CASTPSSGANYGYTF. DNA of the CDR3: TGTGCCAGCACCCCCTCCTCAGGGGCTAACTATGGCTACACCTTC.

This chain joins TRBV7-9 and TRBJ1-4; 9 positions match TRBD1. From germline, CDR1 is SEHNR and CDR2 FQNEAQ (reference sequence). This CDR3 contains 15 residues. V shed 5 bases, J shed 5 bases, and the junction held 6 bases outside the gene matches. CDR3 coding DNA: TGTGCCAGCAGCATCCGACAGGGGGAGAATGAAAAACTGTTTTTT. Encoded protein: CASSIRQGENEKLFF.

This chain connects TRBV4-1 to TRBJ2-6; 8 nucleotides align to TRBD2. There are 20 residues in the CDR3. From germline, CDR1 is MGHRA and CDR2 YSYEKL. Trimming took 4 bases from V and 2 from J; bases not matched to a gene: 16. The chain's CDR3 is CASSPSLGSGSTAGANVLTF. The CDR3 nucleotides read TGCGCCAGCAGCCCTAGCTTGGGGAGCGGGAGTACCGCTGGGGCCAACGTCCTGACTTTC.